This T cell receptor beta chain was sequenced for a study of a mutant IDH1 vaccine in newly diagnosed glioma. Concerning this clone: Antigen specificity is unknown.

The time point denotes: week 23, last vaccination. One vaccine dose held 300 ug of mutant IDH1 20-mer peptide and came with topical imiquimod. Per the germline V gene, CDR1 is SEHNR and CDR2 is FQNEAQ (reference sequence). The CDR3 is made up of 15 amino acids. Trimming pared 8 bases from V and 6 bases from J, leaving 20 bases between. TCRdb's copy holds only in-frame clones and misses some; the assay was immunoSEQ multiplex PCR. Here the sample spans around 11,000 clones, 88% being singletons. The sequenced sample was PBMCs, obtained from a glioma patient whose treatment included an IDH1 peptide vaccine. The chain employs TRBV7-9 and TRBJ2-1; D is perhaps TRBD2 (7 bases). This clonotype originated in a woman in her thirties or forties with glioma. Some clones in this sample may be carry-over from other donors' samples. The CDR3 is CASSVRGGSGNEQFF. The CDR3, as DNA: TGTGCCAGCTCGGTACGCGGGGGCTCGGGCAATGAGCAGTTCTTC.